What follows is one T cell receptor beta chain and its context. Its antigen is unidentified. The sample belongs to a study of T cell responses to AZD1222 COVID-19 vaccine. V lost 4 bases and J lost 0, with 13 bases in between. Germline CDR1 and CDR2: MDHEN and SYDVKM. CDR3 length: 16 residues. Assay used: immunoSEQ multiplex PCR; TCRdb lists only in-frame clones, some missing. Counted here are some 70,000 clones, roughly four fifths occurring once; the ten biggest clones make up under 7%. General study results and limits: Nearly half of spike-specific TCRs reportedly go after variant regions that carry no mutations.

Sequencing was performed on peripheral blood, taken on day 0 of AZD1222 vaccination. This chain uses TRBV28 with TRBJ2-1; D unresolved. This TCR was sampled from an adult in good health. CDR3 nucleotide sequence: TGTGCCAGCAGTTCGCCCTTCGTGAGCTCCTACAATGAGCAGTTCTTC. Its translation: CASSSPFVSSYNEQFF.